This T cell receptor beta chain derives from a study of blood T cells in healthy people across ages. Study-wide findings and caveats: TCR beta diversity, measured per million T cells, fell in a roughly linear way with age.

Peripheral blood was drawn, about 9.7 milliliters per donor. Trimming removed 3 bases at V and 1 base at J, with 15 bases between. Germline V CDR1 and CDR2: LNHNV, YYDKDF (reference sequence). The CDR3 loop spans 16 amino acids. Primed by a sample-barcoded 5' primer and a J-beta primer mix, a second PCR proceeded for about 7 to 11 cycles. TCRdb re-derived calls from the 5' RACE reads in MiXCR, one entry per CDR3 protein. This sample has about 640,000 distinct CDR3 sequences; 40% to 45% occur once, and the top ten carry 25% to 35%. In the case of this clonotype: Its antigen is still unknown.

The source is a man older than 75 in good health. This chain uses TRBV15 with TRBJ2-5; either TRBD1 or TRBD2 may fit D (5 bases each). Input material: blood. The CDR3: CATSRDIPGPQETQYF. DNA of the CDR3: TGTGCCACCAGCAGGGATATCCCGGGACCCCAAGAGACCCAGTACTTC.